This entry is about one TCR beta chain. This sample is drawn from a study of blood T cell repertoires in COVID-19. About the study: COVID-19 samples collected from the United States, Italy and Spain covered acute and convalescent phases. The analysed material was cDNA or gDNA that came from T cells, B-cell-depleted T cells, or PBMCs.

Per the germline V gene, CDR1 is LGHNT and CDR2 is FRNRAP. This CDR3 spans 14 amino acids. Trimming took 3 bases from V and 7 from J; bases not matched to a gene: 4. In the original analysis: Estimation of nucleated cell counts relied on the amplification of reference gene primers. Produced via immunoSEQ multiplex PCR; TCRdb's table is partial and in-frame only. The V and J calls and clone size come from that table; D and trimming were worked out from the DNA. The table lists 40,000 to 60,000 clones, 65% to 90% of them singletons. The chain is built from TRBV12-5 and TRBJ1-2; 11 bases are shared with TRBD1. The clonotype was recovered from a woman over 75 with COVID-19, enrolled during active disease. Material for sequencing was peripheral blood. CDR3 residues: CASGLGQGAGGYTF. The CDR3 DNA reads TGTGCTAGTGGTTTAGGACAGGGGGCAGGTGGCTACACCTTC.